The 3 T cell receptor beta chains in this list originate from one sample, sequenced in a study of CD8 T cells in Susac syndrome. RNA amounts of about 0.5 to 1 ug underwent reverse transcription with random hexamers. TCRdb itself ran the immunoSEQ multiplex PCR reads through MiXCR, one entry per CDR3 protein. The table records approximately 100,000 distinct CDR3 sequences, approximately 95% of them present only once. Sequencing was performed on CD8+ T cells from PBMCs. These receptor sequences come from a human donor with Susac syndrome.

In DNA form, the CDR3 reads TGTGCCAGTCGAATCGGGTCTCGAGAACTGTTTTTT. This codes for CASRIGSRELFF. The genes are TRBV19 and TRBJ1-4; no clear D gene. This CDR3 spans 12 amino acids. From germline, CDR1 is LNHDA and CDR2 SQIVND (reference sequence). Deletions cut 8 bases from V and 12 bases from J, with 16 bases between.

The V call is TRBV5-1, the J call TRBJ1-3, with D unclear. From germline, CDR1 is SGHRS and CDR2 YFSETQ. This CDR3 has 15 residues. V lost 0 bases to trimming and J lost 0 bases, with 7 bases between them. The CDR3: CASSLAESSGNTIYF. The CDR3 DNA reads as TGCGCCAGCAGCTTGGCAGAGAGCTCTGGAAACACCATATATTTT.

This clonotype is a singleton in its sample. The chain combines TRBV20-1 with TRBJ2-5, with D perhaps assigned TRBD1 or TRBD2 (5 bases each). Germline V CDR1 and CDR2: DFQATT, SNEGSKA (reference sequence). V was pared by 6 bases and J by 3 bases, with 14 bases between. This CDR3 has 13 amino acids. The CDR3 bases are TGCAGTGCGTTAGGGACGTCTAAAGAGACCCAGTACTTC. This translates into CSALGTSKETQYF.